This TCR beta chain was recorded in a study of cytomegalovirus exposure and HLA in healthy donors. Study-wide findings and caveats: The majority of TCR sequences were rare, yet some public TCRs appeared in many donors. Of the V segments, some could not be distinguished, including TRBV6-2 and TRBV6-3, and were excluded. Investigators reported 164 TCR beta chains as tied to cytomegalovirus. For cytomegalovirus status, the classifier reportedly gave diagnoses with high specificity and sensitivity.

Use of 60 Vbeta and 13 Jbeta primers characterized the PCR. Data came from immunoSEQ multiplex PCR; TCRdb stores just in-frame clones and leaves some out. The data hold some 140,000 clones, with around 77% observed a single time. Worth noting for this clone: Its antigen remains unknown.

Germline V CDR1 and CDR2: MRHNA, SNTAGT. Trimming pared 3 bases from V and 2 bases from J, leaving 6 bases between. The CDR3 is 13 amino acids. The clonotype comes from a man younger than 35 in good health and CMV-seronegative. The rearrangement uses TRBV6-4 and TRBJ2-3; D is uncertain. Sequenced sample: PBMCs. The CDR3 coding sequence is TGTGCCAGCAGTGAGGGCCTCACAGATACGCAGTATTTT. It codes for CASSEGLTDTQYF.